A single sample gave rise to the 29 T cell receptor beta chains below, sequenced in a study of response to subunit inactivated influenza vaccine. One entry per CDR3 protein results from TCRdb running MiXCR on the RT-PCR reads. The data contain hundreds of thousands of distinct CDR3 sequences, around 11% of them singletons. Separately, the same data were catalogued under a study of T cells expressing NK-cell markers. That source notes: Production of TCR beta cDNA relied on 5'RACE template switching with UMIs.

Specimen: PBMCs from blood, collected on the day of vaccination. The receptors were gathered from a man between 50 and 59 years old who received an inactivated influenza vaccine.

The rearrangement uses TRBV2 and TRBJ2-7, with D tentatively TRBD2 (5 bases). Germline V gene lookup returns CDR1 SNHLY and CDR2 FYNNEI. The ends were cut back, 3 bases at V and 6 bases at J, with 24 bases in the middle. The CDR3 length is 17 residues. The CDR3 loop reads CASSDGAIGEYVLEQYF. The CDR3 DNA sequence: TGTGCCAGCAGTGATGGCGCAATTGGGGAGTACGTTCTCGAGCAGTACTTC.

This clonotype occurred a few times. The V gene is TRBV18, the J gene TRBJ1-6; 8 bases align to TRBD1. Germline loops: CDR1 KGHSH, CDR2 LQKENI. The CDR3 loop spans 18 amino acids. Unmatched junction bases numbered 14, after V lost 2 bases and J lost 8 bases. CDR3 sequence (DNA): TGTGCCAGCTCACCAAGTCCCCCTCTGGGACAGGCGTATTCACCCCTCCACTTT. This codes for CASSPSPPLGQAYSPLHF.

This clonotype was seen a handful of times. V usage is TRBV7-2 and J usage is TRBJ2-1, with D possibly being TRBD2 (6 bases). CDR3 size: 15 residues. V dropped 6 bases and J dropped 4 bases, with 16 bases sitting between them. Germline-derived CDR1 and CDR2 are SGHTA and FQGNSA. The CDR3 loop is CASRAGWEAYNEQFF. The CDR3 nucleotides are TGTGCCAGCAGGGCGGGGTGGGAGGCGTACAATGAGCAGTTCTTC.

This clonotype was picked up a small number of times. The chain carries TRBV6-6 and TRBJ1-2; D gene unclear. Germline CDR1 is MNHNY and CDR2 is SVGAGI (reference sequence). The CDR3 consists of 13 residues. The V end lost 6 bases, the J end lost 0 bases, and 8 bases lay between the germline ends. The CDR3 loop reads CASSPSTNYGYTF. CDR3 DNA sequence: TGTGCCAGCAGCCCCTCAACTAACTATGGCTACACCTTC.

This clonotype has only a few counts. In DNA, the CDR3 is TGCGCCAGCAGCCCCATAAATGGCCACAATGAGCAGTTCTTC. It yields the protein CASSPINGHNEQFF. The chain has TRBV5-1 and TRBJ2-1, with D unclear. Trimming removed 4 bases from V and 5 bases from J, with 13 bases in between. This CDR3 is built from 14 residues. Germline assignment: CDR1 SGHRS and CDR2 YFSETQ.

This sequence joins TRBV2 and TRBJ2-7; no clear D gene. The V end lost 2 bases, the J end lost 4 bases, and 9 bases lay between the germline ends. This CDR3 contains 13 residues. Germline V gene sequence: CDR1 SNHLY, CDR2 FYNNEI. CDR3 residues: CASSEFTPYEQYF. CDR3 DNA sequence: TGTGCCAGCAGTGAATTTACCCCGTACGAGCAGTACTTC.

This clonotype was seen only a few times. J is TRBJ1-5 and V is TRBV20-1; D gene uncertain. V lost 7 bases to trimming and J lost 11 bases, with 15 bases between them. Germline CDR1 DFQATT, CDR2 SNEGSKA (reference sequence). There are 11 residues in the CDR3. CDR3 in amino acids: CSVPFPRAQHF. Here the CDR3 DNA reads TGCAGTGTACCGTTCCCCAGAGCCCAGCATTTT.

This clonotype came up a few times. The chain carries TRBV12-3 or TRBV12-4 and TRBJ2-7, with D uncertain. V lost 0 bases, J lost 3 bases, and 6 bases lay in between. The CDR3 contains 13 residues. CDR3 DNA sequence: TGTGCCAGCAGTTTAGCTGTGCACTACGAGCAGTACTTC. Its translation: CASSLAVHYEQYF.

The CDR3 loop reads CSARDPRKHSPRSGELFF. CDR3 nucleotides: TGCAGTGCTAGAGATCCGCGAAAGCACAGCCCAAGGAGCGGGGAGCTGTTTTTT. V is TRBV20-1 and J is TRBJ2-2; D is uncertain. V lost 0 bases, J lost 7 bases, and 24 bases lay in between. The CDR3 has 18 amino acids. Germline assignment: CDR1 DFQATT and CDR2 SNEGSKA (reference sequence).

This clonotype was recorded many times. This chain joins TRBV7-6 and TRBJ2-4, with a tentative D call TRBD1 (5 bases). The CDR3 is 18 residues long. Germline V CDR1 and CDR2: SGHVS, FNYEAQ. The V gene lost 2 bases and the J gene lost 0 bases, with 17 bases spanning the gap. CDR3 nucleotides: TGTGCCAGCAGCTTAAGACAGAATATACCTTCAGCCAAAAACATTCAGTACTTC. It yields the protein CASSLRQNIPSAKNIQYF.

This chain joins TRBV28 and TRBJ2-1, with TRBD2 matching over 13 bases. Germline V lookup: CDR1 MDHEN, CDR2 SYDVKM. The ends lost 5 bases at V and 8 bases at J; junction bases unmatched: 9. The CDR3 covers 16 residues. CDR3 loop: CASSTRTSGSVDEQFF. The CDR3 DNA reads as TGTGCCAGCAGTACAAGGACTAGCGGGAGTGTCGATGAGCAGTTCTTC.

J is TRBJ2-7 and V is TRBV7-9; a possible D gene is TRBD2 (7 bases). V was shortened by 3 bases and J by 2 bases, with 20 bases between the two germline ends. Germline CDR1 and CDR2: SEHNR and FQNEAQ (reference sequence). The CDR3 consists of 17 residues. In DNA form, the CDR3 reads TGTGCCAGCAGCTTGGATTATCGGGGGGCCCCAACCTACGAGCAGTACTTC. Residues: CASSLDYRGAPTYEQYF.

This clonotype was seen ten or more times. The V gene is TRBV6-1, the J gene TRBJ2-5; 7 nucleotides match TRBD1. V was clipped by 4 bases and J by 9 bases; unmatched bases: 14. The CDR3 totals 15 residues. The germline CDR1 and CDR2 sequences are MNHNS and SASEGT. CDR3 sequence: CASSATGTDKMAQYF. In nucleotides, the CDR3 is TGTGCCAGCAGTGCCACCGGGACAGATAAGATGGCCCAGTACTTC.

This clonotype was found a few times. CDR3 protein: CSARLPQETQYF. CDR3 DNA sequence: TGCAGTGCAAGACTCCCTCAAGAGACCCAGTACTTC. The V gene is TRBV20-1, the J gene TRBJ2-5; D uncertain. Trimming shortened V by 6 bases and J by 2 bases, and 10 bases separated the two germline ends. This CDR3 has 12 residues. Germline V gene sequence: CDR1 DFQATT, CDR2 SNEGSKA (reference sequence).

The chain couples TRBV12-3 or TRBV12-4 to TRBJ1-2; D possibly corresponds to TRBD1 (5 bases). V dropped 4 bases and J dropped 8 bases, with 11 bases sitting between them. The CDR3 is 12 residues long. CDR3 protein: CASSSRDVGYTF. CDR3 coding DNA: TGTGCCAGCAGTTCTCGGGACGTGGGCTACACCTTC.

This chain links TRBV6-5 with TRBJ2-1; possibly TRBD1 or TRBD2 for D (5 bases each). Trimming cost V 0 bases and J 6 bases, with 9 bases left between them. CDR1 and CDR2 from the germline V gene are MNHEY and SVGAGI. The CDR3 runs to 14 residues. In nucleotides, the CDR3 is TGTGCCAGCAGTTACTCTGGGACGGGCAATGAGCAGTTCTTC. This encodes CASSYSGTGNEQFF.

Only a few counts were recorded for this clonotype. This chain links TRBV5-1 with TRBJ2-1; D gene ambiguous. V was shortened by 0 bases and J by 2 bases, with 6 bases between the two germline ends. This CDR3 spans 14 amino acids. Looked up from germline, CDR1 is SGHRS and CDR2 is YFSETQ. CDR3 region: CASSLGMAYNEQFF. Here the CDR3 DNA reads TGCGCCAGCAGCTTGGGGATGGCCTACAATGAGCAGTTCTTC.

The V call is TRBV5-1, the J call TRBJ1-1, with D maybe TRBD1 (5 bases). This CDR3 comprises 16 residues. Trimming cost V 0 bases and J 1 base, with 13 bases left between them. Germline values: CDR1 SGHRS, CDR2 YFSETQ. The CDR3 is CASSLAPGLPNTEAFF. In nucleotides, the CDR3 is TGCGCCAGCAGCTTGGCTCCGGGACTGCCGAACACTGAAGCTTTCTTT.

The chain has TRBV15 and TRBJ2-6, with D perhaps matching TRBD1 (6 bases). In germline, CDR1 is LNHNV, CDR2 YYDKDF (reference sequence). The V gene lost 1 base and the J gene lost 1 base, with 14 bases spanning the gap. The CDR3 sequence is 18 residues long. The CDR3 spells CATSRGQGMGSGANVLTF. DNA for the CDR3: TGTGCCACCAGCAGAGGGCAGGGGATGGGGTCTGGGGCCAACGTCCTGACTTTC.

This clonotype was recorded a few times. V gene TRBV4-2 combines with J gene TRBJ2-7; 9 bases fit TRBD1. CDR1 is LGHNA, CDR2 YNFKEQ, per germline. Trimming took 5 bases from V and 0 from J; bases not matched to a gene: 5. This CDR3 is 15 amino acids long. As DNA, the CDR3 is TGTGCCAGCAGCGCCACGACAGGGGGCTCCTACGAGCAGTACTTC. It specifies CASSATTGGSYEQYF.

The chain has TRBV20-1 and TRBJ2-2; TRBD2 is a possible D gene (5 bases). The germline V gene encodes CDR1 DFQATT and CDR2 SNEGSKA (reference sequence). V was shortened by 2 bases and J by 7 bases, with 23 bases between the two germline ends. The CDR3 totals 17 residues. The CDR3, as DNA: TGCAGTGCTAGAAAACCGACCGGGCAGACACGGGGCGGGGAGCTGTTTTTT. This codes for CSARKPTGQTRGGELFF.

The CDR3 is CASLSPTVKNGIQYF. CDR3 nucleotide sequence: TGTGCCAGCCTCTCCCCGACAGTAAAAAACGGCATTCAGTACTTC. The rearrangement uses TRBV28 and TRBJ2-4; D may be TRBD1 (5 bases). This CDR3 region has 15 residues. The V gene's germline CDR1 is MDHEN and CDR2 SYDVKM. Between the trimmed V and J ends, which lost 8 bases and 9 bases, there was a span of 23 bases.

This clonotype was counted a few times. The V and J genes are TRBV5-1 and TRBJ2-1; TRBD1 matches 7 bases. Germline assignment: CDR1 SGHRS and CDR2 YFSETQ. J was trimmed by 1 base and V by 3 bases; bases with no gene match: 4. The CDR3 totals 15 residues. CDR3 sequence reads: CASSSGQASYNEQFF. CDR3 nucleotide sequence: TGCGCCAGCAGCTCCGGACAGGCATCCTACAATGAGCAGTTCTTC. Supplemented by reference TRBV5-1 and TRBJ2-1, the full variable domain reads KAGVTQTPRYLIKTRGQQVTLSCSPISGHRSVSWYQQTPGQGLQFLFEYFSETQRNKGNFPGRFSGRQFSNSRSEMNVSTLELGDSALYLCASSSGQASYNEQFFGPGTRLTVL.

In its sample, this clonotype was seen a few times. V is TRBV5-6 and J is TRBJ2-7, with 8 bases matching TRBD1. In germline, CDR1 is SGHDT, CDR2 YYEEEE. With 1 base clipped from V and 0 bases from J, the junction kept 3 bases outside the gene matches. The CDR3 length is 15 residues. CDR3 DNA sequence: TGTGCCAGCAGCTTGTCGGGACAGGCCTCCTACGAGCAGTACTTC. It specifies CASSLSGQASYEQYF.

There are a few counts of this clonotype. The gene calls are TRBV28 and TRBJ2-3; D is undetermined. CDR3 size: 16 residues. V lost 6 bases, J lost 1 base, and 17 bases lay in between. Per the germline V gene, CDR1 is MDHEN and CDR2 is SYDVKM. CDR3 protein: CASSSPGSPGTDTQYF. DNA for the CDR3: TGTGCCAGCAGCAGCCCCGGGTCCCCCGGCACAGATACGCAGTATTTT.

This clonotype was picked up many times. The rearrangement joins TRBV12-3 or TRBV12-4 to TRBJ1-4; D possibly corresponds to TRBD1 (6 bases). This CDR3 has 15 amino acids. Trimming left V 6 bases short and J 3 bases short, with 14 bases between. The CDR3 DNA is TGTGCCAGCAGCCCTACCGGGGGCCCTAATGAAAAACTGTTTTTT. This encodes CASSPTGGPNEKLFF.

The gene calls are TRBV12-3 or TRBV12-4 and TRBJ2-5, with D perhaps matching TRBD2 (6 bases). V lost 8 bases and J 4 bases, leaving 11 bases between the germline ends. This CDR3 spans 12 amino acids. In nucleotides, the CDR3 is TGTGCCAGCCGCAAGGGAGGAGAGACCCAGTACTTC. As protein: CASRKGGETQYF.

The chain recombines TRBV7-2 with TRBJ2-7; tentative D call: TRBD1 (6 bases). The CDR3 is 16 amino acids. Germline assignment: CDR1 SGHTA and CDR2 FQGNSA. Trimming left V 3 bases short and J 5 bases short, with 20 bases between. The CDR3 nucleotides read TGTGCCAGCAGCTTGGGGGACATAGTTATCCCTCACGAGCAGTACTTC. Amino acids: CASSLGDIVIPHEQYF. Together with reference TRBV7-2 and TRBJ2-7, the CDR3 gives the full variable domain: GAGVSQSPSNKVTEKGKDVELRCDPISGHTALYWYRQSLGQGLEFLIYFQGNSAPDKSGLPSDRFSAERTGGSVSTLTIQRTQQEDSAVYLCASSLGDIVIPHEQYFGPGTRLTVT.

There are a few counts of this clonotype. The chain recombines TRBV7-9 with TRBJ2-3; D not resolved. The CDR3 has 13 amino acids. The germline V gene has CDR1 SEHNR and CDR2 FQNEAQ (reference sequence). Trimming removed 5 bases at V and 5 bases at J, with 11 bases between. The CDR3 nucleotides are TGTGCCAGCAGCCAACCTTACCTAGATACGCAGTATTTT. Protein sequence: CASSQPYLDTQYF.